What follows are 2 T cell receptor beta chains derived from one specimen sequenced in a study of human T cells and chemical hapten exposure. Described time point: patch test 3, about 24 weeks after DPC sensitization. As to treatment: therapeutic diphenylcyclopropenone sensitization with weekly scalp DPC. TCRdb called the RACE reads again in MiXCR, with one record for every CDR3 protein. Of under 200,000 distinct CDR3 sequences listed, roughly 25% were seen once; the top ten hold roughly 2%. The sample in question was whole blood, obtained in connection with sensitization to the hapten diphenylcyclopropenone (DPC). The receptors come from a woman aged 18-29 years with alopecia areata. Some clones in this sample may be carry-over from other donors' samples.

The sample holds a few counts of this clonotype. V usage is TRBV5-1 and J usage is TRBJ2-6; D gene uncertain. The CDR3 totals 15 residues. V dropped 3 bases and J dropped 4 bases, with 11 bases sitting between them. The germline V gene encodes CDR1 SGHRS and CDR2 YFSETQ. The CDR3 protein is CASSYLQAGANVLTF. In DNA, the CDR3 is TGCGCCAGCAGCTACCTTCAGGCGGGGGCCAACGTCCTGACTTTC.

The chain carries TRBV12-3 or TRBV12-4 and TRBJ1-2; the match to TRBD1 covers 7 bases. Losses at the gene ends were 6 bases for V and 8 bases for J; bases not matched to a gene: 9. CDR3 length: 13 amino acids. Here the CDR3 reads CASSSTGYSGYTF. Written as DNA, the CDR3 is TGTGCCAGCAGCTCGACAGGGTACAGCGGCTACACCTTC.